This TCR beta chain emerged from a study of T cells in Graves' hyperthyroidism and ophthalmopathy. In this sample, this clonotype turned up a few times. No antigen is known for it. Findings of the study overall: Among thyroid clonotypes expanded above 0.001, most also appeared in blood.

The CDR3 totals 19 residues. Germline values: CDR1 SEHNR, CDR2 FQNEAQ (reference sequence). V lost 1 base to trimming and J lost 6 bases, with 28 bases between them. TCR beta CDR3 regions were amplified from RNA. First-round RT-PCR targeting the TCR CDR3 was performed with the HTBI primer set. TCRdb reanalysed the multiplex PCR reads using MiXCR and keeps one entry per CDR3 protein. The sample shows about 700,000 distinct CDR3 sequences, 12% to 15% of them seen only once. No progression to ophthalmopathy during 18 months of follow-up defined stable disease. Patients aged 18 to 65 had newly diagnosed hyperthyroidism of under 2 months' duration. Each diagnosis drew on symptoms, thyroxine, TRAb, thyroid ultrasound and orbital computed tomography findings.

The TCR was taken from a woman under 30 with Graves' hyperthyroidism. Specimen: blood. The gene calls are TRBV7-9 and TRBJ2-7, with D tentatively TRBD1 or TRBD2 (6 bases each). The CDR3 sequence: CASSLVGGLRDSAIIEQYF. The DNA for the CDR3 is TGTGCCAGCAGCTTAGTAGGGGGGCTCCGGGACTCAGCAATAATCGAGCAGTACTTC.